This is a list of T cell receptor beta chains from one sample in a study of breast tumors, draining lymph nodes, adjacent tissues. Via MiXCR, TCRdb re-called the multiplex PCR reads, giving one row per CDR3 protein. Of around 150,000 distinct CDR3 sequences in the sample, about 33% were seen once. Material for sequencing was axillary lymph node tissue. These receptors all stem from a female donor with breast cancer. Some clones in this sample may be carry-over from other donors' samples. CDR3s include the opening cysteine and the closing phenylalanine or tryptophan. A D gene is named only where the DNA matches it firmly. Clone size is stated in some rows and not others, as once, few, many or a class when expanded.

D gene	clone size	V gene	J gene	CDR3 length	CDR3 DNA	CDR3 protein
TRBD1	many	TRBV29-1	TRBJ1-2	12	TGCAGCGCGCAGGGGGTAGATTATGGCTACACCTTC	CSAQGVDYGYTF
-	many	TRBV6-5	TRBJ2-1	12	TGTGCCAGCAGTTACGCTAGGAATGAGCAGTTCTTC	CASSYARNEQFF
-	-	TRBV20-1	TRBJ1-6	16	TGCAGTGCTCCGACGGGCTCTGAGACCCATAATTCACCCCTCCACTTT	CSAPTGSETHNSPLHF
-	-	TRBV5-1	TRBJ2-2	17	TGCGCCAGCAGCTTGGGACAGATCACCCTCAACACCGGGGAGCTGTTTTTT	CASSLGQITLNTGELFF
-	-	TRBV2	TRBJ2-2	13	TGTGCCAGCACCTCTCGGGGAAACGGGGAGCTGTTTTTT	CASTSRGNGELFF
TRBD1	-	TRBV27	TRBJ1-1	14	TGTGCCAGCAGTTTATCCTTACAGGGGACTGAAGCTTTCTTT	CASSLSLQGTEAFF
-	-	TRBV7-2	TRBJ1-2	8	TGTGCCGGGACGGGCTACACCTTC	CAGTGYTF
-	many	TRBV24-1	TRBJ2-1	13	TGTGCCACCAGTGACTGGACATACAATGAGCAGTTCTTC	CATSDWTYNEQFF
-	few	TRBV20-1	TRBJ1-1	12	TGCAGTGCTAGAGGCAGGGACAATGAAGCTTTCTTT	CSARGRDNEAFF
-	-	TRBV10-3	TRBJ2-5	15	TGTGCCATCAGTGGCCCGGGCCAGTACCAAGAGACCCAGTACTTC	CAISGPGQYQETQYF
-	many	TRBV19	TRBJ1-5	13	TGTGCCAGTAGAACGGGACAAAGAAGGCCCCAGCATTTT	CASRTGQRRPQHF
TRBD1	few	TRBV28	TRBJ1-2	18	TGTGCCAGCAGTTTATGGGGGACAGGGGGCCCGTCTAACTATGGCTACACCTTC	CASSLWGTGGPSNYGYTF
TRBD1	many	TRBV25-1	TRBJ1-2	13	TGTGCCAGCACCCAGACAGGGACCGTTGGCTACACCTTC	CASTQTGTVGYTF
-	many	TRBV2	TRBJ1-5	14	TGTGCCAGCAGTAACACAATTATCAATCAGCCCCAGCATTTT	CASSNTIINQPQHF
TRBD1	-	TRBV10-3	TRBJ1-6	15	TGTGCCATCACTGACCAGGCAGGGGGTGATTCACCCCTCCACTTT	CAITDQAGGDSPLHF
-	-	TRBV7-1	TRBJ1-2	13	TGTGCCAGCAGCTCCTCGGGGGCCCGTGGCTACACCTTC	CASSSSGARGYTF
TRBD2	many	TRBV20-1	TRBJ2-3	20	TGCAGTGCTACTACGAGTGGGGGACTAGCGGGGGGGCGGATCACAGATACGCAGTATTTT	CSATTSGGLAGGRITDTQYF
-	-	TRBV14	TRBJ2-3	14	TGTGCCAGCAGCCAAGGACAGGAGACAGATACGCAGTATTTT	CASSQGQETDTQYF
-	few	TRBV6-2/TRBV6-3	TRBJ2-3	13	TGTGCCAGCCGTTGGGAGCACACAGATACGCAGTATTTT	CASRWEHTDTQYF
TRBD1	few	TRBV6-1	TRBJ1-4	13	TGTGCCAGCTTGCCCCCCGGACAGGGAAAACTGTTTTTT	CASLPPGQGKLFF
-	-	TRBV7-6	TRBJ2-7	16	TGTGCCAGCAGCTTAGGAGGCGTACAGGGTTTTGATGAGCAGTACTTC	CASSLGGVQGFDEQYF
TRBD1	few	TRBV3-1	TRBJ2-2	17	TGTGCCAGCAGCCCATGGGTCGGGACAGCGAACACCGGGGAGCTGTTTTTT	CASSPWVGTANTGELFF
TRBD2	many	TRBV11-3	TRBJ2-3	16	TGTGCCAGCAGCCTGGGACTAGCGGGGGGGTCCGATACGCAGTATTTT	CASSLGLAGGSDTQYF
TRBD1	many	TRBV4-1	TRBJ2-5	15	TGCGCCAGCAGCCAAGACGGGACAGGGATTGAGACCCAGTACTTC	CASSQDGTGIETQYF
TRBD1	many	TRBV4-3	TRBJ1-6	15	TGCGCCAGCAGCCAAGATGACAGGGGGCATTCACCCCTCCACTTT	CASSQDDRGHSPLHF
TRBD2	-	TRBV7-2	TRBJ2-5	14	TGTGCCAGCAGCACGGGGGGACGGCAAGAGACCCAGTACTTC	CASSTGGRQETQYF
-	many	TRBV7-6	TRBJ2-2	16	TGTGCCAGCAGCCCCGAGGTGCACGCGAACACCGGGGAGCTGTTTTTT	CASSPEVHANTGELFF
TRBD2	many	TRBV20-1	TRBJ2-3	16	TGCAGTGCTAGAGATCTGCGGGGGGGCAGCACAGATACGCAGTATTTT	CSARDLRGGSTDTQYF
-	many	TRBV27	TRBJ2-5	14	TGTGCCAGCAGTCGGGGACACCTTGGGGAGACCCAGTACTTC	CASSRGHLGETQYF
-	many	TRBV20-1	TRBJ2-3	13	TGCAGTGCTACTAGGACGGCTGCAGATACGCAGTATTTT	CSATRTAADTQYF
TRBD1	many	TRBV28	TRBJ1-6	14	TGTGCCAGCAGCCCGGGACAGCTGAATTCACCCCTCCACTTT	CASSPGQLNSPLHF
TRBD1	-	TRBV7-9	TRBJ2-7	15	TGTGCCAGCAGCGCTTCACGAGACAGGGGATACGAGCAGTACTTC	CASSASRDRGYEQYF
TRBD1	-	TRBV6-2/TRBV6-3	TRBJ2-5	13	TGTGCCAGCAGTGACGGACAGGGAGAGACCCAGTACTTC	CASSDGQGETQYF
TRBD2	many	TRBV7-2	TRBJ2-3	19	TGTGCCAGCAGCTTAGCTCGGCTAGCGGGGGGGCCGCGCACAGATACGCCGTATTTT	CASSLARLAGGPRTDTPYF
TRBD1	many	TRBV6-2/TRBV6-3	TRBJ2-5	16	TGTGCCAGCAGTCCCCCCGGGACAGGAACCTTTAAGACCCAGTACTTC	CASSPPGTGTFKTQYF
-	many	TRBV10-3	TRBJ1-2	12	TGTGCCATCAGTACGTCAAGCTCGGGCTACACCTTC	CAISTSSSGYTF
-	-	TRBV10-1	TRBJ2-5	17	TGCGCCAGCAGTGAGTCCGGGCCCGGGACGGAAAGAGAGACCCAGTACTTC	CASSESGPGTERETQYF
-	many	TRBV6-1	TRBJ2-3	11	TGTGCCAGCAGTGTCCAATATACGCAGTATTTT	CASSVQYTQYF
-	many	TRBV19	TRBJ2-1	11	TGTGCCAGTAGTCACCTCAATGAGCAGTTCTTC	CASSHLNEQFF
-	many	TRBV28	TRBJ1-2	12	TGTGCCAGCAAGGCCAGGACGGGCGGCTACACCTTC	CASKARTGGYTF
-	many	TRBV6-5	TRBJ2-1	16	TGTGCCAGCAGACACTGGGAGGGGGGGGGCAGGGATGAGCAGTTCTTC	CASRHWEGGGRDEQFF